This T cell receptor (beta chain) emerged from a study of T-cell memory formation after mild COVID-19 (dated by TCRdb to the early 2020s). The study in broad terms: TCR sequence clusters from the two donors were found to be largely donor specific. Longitudinal TCRalpha and TCRbeta repertoire sequencing tracked T-cell clones expanding and contracting after mild COVID-19 in a couple of donors. The cohort was made up of two young adult volunteers, one female and one male, who were previously healthy.

A word on this clonotype: There is no known antigen for this receptor. Base qualities are missing; no much larger clone stands one base away.

Broader findings and caveats from the paper: Some responding clones were detected in pre-infection memory, suggesting pre-existing cross-reactive memory T cells joined the SARS-CoV-2 response. Contracting CD4+ clones were found mainly in CM and EM memory subsets, while CD8+ clones were enriched in EMRA. Balanced CD4/CD8 phenotypes were observed for clones contracting from day 15 to 85, whereas a bias towards CD4+ was observed for a second wave of clones expanding from day 15 to 37. Only a couple of mild cases were covered in the study, and larger cohorts including severe cases with pre-infection samples were considered necessary. Whether the second-wave clones peaking on day 37 were SARS-CoV-2 specific was not confirmed.

PBMCs were isolated by Ficoll-Paque density gradient centrifugation. V lost 3 bases and J lost 6 bases; the stretch between them is 15 bases long. The CDR3 holds 14 amino acids from the cysteine to the valine. Only the CDR3 region is kept as DNA, spanning 42 bases read in frame from base 1. From the germline V gene, CDR1 is MDHEN and CDR2 is SYDVKM. The reads were generated on an Illumina NovaSeq 6000. TCRalpha and TCRbeta cDNA libraries were constructed by 5'RACE with constant-segment primers, with sample barcodes and unique molecular identifiers being introduced. Trizol reagent was used to extract RNA from every sample. Libraries were amplified in two PCR steps, with a second sample barcode and Illumina TruSeq adapters added in the second step. Sequencing of the libraries was done on an Illumina NovaSeq, producing 2 x 150 bp paired-end reads. The source study handled its data this way. Demultiplexing of reads and collapsing into UMI-guided consensus sequences were performed with migec v1.2.7. Using mixcr v2.1.11, UMI consensuses were aligned to TRA and TRB V and J templates and then assembled into clonotypes. Clonotypes were classified as expanded or contracted when called significant by both edgeR and NoisET, with noise models trained on biological replicates. For edgeR calls, the cutoffs were a false discovery rate-adjusted p below 0.01 and a log2 fold-change threshold of 1. As an exploratory analysis of dynamics, max-normalized trajectories of the 1000 most abundant clonotypes were examined by PCA with hierarchical clustering. Each responding clone was given a CD4 or CD8 phenotype based on the CD4+ and CD8+ repertoires, which had been sequenced separately. The raw public reads went through TCRdb reprocessing: fastp at Q25, MiXCR clone calling, in-frame beta chains kept. Identical CDR3 protein sequences are pooled into one entry, listed with their most common genes and DNA. TCRdb, rather than the study authors, made the V and J calls. The sample table lists 75,000 to 95,000 distinct CDR3 sequences, about 14% of them with a count of one. Roughly two fifths of the sample is held by the ten biggest clonotypes.

The sequence was obtained from a man between 18 and 35 years old who had mild COVID-19 (a few samples of this study predate the infection). The sample titles of this study are shuffled in the database, so cell type and time point are left out; the donor was told from shared clones. The chain uses TRBV28 and TRBJ2-7; possibly the D gene is TRBD1, per 5 matching bases. Material: PBMCs or a T cell subset sorted from them (not recorded which). The CDR3 amino acid sequence is: CASSFGRLRGEQYV. Read as DNA, the sequence is TGTGCCAGCAGTTTCGGACGGTTAAGGGGCGAGCAGTACGTC.